This TCR beta chain was profiled in a study of shared clonotypes between healthy human individuals. Study-level background: Samples came from a couple of female and a few male donors aged 18 to 49. Study outcomes and limitations: The naive CD4 repertoires of a few donors were compared, and approximately 4.7% of clonotypes were shared.

A remark on this clone: Antigen: not known.

Genomic DNA of each subset was evenly split across several immunoSEQ plates. Roughly 27,000 T cell genomes, or approximately 190 ng DNA, went into the sorted-subset replicate PCRs. TCRdb's table, derived via immunoSEQ multiplex PCR, lists solely in-frame clones and lacks some. The table has approximately 530,000 clones, about 95% seen once. This sequence was found in a young woman in good health. Sequenced sample: naive CD4+ T cells sorted from blood. Subset: CD45RA+ positively selected.

The CDR3 protein is CASSPGQGRVEQYF. Here the CDR3 DNA reads TGTGCCAGCAGCCCAGGACAGGGGCGGGTCGAGCAGTACTTC. The chain links TRBV11-1 to TRBJ2-7, with 9 positions matching TRBD1. The trim removed 5 bases at V and 6 bases at J, leaving 8 bases unmatched. Germline CDR1 SGHAT, CDR2 FQDESV (reference sequence). This CDR3 has 14 residues. Based on the CDR3 plus reference TRBV11-1 and TRBJ2-7, the full variable domain is EAEVAQSPRYKITEKSQAVAFWCDPISGHATLYWYRQILGQGPELLVQFQDESVVDDSQLPKDRFSAERLKGVDSTLKIQPAELGDSAMYLCASSPGQGRVEQYFGPGTRLTVT.